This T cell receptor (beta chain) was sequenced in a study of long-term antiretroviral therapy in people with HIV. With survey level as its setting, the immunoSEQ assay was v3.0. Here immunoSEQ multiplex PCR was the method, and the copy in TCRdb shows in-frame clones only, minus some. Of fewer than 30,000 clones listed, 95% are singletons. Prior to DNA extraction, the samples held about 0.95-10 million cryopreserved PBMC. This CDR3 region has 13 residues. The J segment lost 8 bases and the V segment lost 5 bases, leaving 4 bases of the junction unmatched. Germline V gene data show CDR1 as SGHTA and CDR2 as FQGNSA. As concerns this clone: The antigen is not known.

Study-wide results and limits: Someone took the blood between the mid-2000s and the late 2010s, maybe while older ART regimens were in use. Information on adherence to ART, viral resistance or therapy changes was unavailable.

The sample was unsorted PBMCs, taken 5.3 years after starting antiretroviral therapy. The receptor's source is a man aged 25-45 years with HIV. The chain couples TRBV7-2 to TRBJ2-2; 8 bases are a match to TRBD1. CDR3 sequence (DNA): TGTGCCAGCAGCACGGACAGGGCGGGGGAGCTGTTTTTT. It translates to CASSTDRAGELFF.